The T cell receptor beta chain under discussion was sequenced for a study of OX40 agonist ivuxolimab in advanced cancers. Study results and limitations: It was not determined which antigens were specifically recognized by the peripheral T cells that had undergone clonal expansion.

Data came from immunoSEQ multiplex PCR; TCRdb stores just in-frame clones and leaves some out. The sample has tens of thousands of clones, 90% to 95% seen once. Concerning this clone: Antigen unknown.

This receptor was identified in an adult with an advanced solid tumor such as melanoma, head and neck, liver or kidney cancer. The sequences come from CD4+ or CD8+ T cells sorted from blood, collected in a trial of the OX40 agonist ivuxolimab.

CDR3 loop: CASSLEPLNEQFF. The CDR3 DNA is TGTGCCAGCAGCTTGGAACCGCTCAATGAGCAGTTCTTC. The V and J genes are TRBV5-4 and TRBJ2-1, with D unresolved. Germline V gene data show CDR1 as SGHNT and CDR2 as YYREEE (reference sequence). Trimming removed 0 bases at V and 6 bases at J, with 7 bases between. The CDR3 loop spans 13 amino acids.